This T cell receptor beta chain was identified during a study of cytomegalovirus exposure and HLA in healthy donors. Study-wide points: In a later analysis, HLA-associated TCR beta chains were more clonally expanded than equally common others. It was reported in a later analysis that an Asian-associated ancestry cluster showed fewer N-insertions than the approximately 690-donor mean. TCR beta sequences numbering more than 15,000 were associated with HLA alleles at 0.05 false discovery rate in a later analysis.

Note on this clone: Its antigen is not identified.

The germline CDR1 and CDR2 sequences are LNHNV and YYDKDF (reference sequence). CDR3 length: 15 amino acids. Trimming removed 0 bases from V and 9 bases from J; junction bases left unmatched: 5. 13 Jbeta primers and 60 Vbeta primers were used for the PCR. Assay used: immunoSEQ multiplex PCR; TCRdb lists only in-frame clones, some missing. In the table there are 60,000 to 70,000 clones, 60% to 80% of which are singletons. Specimen: PBMCs. This rearrangement joins TRBV15 to TRBJ1-6; 7 positions agree with TRBD1. The receptor comes from a male donor in good health and CMV-seropositive. CDR3 protein: CATSRDQGVSSPLHF. For the CDR3, the DNA is TGTGCCACCAGCAGAGATCAGGGGGTGAGTTCACCCCTCCACTTT.